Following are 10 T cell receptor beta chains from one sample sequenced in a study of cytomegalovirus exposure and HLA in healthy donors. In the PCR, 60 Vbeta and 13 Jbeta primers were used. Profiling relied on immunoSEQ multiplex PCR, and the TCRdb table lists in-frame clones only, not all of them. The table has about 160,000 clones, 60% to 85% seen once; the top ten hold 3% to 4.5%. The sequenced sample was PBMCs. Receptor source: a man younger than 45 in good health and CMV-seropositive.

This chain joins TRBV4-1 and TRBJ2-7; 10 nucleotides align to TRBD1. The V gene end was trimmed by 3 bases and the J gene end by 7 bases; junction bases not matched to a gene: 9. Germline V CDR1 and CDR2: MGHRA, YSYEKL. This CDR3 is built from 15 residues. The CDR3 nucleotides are TGCGCCAGCAGCCAGGGACAGGGGAGGGTCCGGGAGCAGTACTTC. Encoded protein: CASSQGQGRVREQYF.

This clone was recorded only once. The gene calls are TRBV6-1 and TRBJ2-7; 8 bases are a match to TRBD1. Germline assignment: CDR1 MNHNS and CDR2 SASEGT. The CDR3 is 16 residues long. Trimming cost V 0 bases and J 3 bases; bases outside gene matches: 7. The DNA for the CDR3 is TGTGCCAGCAGTGAAGCGTTCGGACAGGGTATCTACGAGCAGTACTTC. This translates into CASSEAFGQGIYEQYF.

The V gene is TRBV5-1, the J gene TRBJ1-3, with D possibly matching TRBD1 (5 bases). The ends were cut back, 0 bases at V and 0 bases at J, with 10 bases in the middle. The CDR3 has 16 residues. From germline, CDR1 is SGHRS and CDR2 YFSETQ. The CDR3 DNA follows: TGCGCCAGCAGCTTGGCCGGACACCTCTCTGGAAACACCATATATTTT. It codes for CASSLAGHLSGNTIYF. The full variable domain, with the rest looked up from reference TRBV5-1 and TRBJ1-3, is KAGVTQTPRYLIKTRGQQVTLSCSPISGHRSVSWYQQTPGQGLQFLFEYFSETQRNKGNFPGRFSGRQFSNSRSEMNVSTLELGDSALYLCASSLAGHLSGNTIYFGEGSWLTVV.

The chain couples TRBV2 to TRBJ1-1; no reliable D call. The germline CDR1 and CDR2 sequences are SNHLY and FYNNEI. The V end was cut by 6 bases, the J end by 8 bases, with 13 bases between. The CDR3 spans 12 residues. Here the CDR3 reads CASSDTVAEAFF. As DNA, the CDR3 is TGTGCCAGCAGCGACACAGTGGCGGAAGCTTTCTTT.

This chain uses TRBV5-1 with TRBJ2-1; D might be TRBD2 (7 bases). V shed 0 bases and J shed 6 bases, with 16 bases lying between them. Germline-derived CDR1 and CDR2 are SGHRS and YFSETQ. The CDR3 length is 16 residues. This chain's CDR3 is CASSLEGGGVFNEQFF. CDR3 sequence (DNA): TGCGCCAGCAGCTTGGAGGGCGGGGGCGTTTTCAATGAGCAGTTCTTC.

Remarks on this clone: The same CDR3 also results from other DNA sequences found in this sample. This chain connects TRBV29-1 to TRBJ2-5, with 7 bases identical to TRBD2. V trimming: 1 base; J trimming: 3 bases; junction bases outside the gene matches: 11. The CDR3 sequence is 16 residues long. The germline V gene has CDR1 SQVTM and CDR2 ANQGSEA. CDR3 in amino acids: CSVEVSSWGGKETQYF. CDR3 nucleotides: TGCAGCGTTGAAGTCTCGAGCTGGGGGGGGAAAGAGACCCAGTACTTC.

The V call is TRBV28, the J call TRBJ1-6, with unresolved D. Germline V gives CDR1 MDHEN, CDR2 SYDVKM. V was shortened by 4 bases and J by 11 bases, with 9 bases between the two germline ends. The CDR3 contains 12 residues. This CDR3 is CASSSNTAPLHF. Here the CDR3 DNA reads TGTGCCAGCAGTTCCAACACCGCACCCCTCCACTTT.

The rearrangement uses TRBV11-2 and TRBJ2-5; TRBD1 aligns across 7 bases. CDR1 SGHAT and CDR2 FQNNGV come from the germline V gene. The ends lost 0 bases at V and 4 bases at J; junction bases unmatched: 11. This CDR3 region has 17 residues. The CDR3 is CASSLDPLTGLGETQYF. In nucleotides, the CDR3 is TGTGCCAGCAGCTTAGATCCCTTGACAGGGTTGGGAGAGACCCAGTACTTC.

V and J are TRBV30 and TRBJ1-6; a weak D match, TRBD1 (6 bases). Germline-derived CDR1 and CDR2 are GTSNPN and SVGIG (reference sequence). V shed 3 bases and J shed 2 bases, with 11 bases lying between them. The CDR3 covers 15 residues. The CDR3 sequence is CAWRAGVTYNSPLHF. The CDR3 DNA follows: TGTGCCTGGAGGGCAGGGGTAACCTATAATTCACCCCTCCACTTT.

The CDR3, as DNA: TGCAGCGTTGTACTAGCGGGGGCCCATCCTGGCCCCTACAATGAGCAGTTCTTC. It encodes CSVVLAGAHPGPYNEQFF. The rearrangement joins TRBV29-1 to TRBJ2-1, with 11 bases matching TRBD2. The CDR3 is made up of 18 amino acids. V lost 4 bases, J lost 2 bases, and 13 bases stayed unmatched. Germline lookup yields CDR1 SQVTM and CDR2 ANQGSEA.